A single sample is the source of the 25 T cell receptor beta chains below, sequenced in a study of blood T cells in healthy people across ages. With a J-beta primer mix and a sample-barcoded 5' primer, a second PCR ran roughly 6 to 11 cycles. TCRdb reanalysed the 5' RACE reads using MiXCR and keeps one entry per CDR3 protein. The repertoire holds roughly 1,500,000 distinct CDR3 sequences, approximately 32% seen once, with 11% in the top ten. Sequencing was carried out using blood. These receptors all come from a woman aged 30 to 39 in good health.

This sequence joins TRBV6-8 and TRBJ2-5, with a weak D call TRBD2 (5 bases). CDR1 is MNHGY, CDR2 SAAAGT, per germline. The CDR3 runs 12 residues. The V end was cut by 7 bases, the J end by 5 bases, with 11 bases between. The CDR3 sequence is CASNLPGETQYF. CDR3 nucleotide sequence: TGTGCCAGCAATCTCCCGGGGGAGACCCAGTACTTC.

The CDR3 DNA follows: TGCAGTGCTAGATCGGACAGGGGGCATTCACCCCTCCACTTT. Its translation: CSARSDRGHSPLHF. This chain links TRBV20-1 with TRBJ1-6; 11 bases agree with TRBD1. This CDR3 has 14 residues. Germline V gene lookup returns CDR1 DFQATT and CDR2 SNEGSKA (reference sequence). V shed 2 bases, J shed 8 bases, and the junction held 2 bases outside the gene matches.

The chain recombines TRBV4-1 with TRBJ2-2, with 8 positions matching TRBD2. This CDR3 comprises 15 residues. Per the germline V gene, CDR1 is MGHRA and CDR2 is YSYEKL. The trim removed 0 bases at V and 6 bases at J, leaving 3 bases unmatched. Here the CDR3 reads CASSQEPSGPGELFF. CDR3 bases: TGCGCCAGCAGCCAAGAACCTAGCGGGCCCGGGGAGCTGTTTTTT.

This chain connects TRBV5-1 to TRBJ1-2; 9 nucleotides agree with TRBD1. This CDR3 contains 17 residues. Germline V gene data show CDR1 as SGHRS and CDR2 as YFSETQ. V lost 2 bases to trimming and J lost 3 bases; unmatched junction nucleotides: 11. The CDR3 protein is CASSFLYLTGGYYGYTF. The CDR3 DNA sequence: TGCGCCAGCAGCTTCCTATATCTCACAGGGGGCTACTATGGCTACACCTTC.

This clonotype showed up just a few times. V usage is TRBV2 and J usage is TRBJ1-5, with 8 bases fitting TRBD1. With 8 bases clipped from V and 2 bases from J, the junction kept 5 bases outside the gene matches. This CDR3 contains 14 residues. CDR1 is SNHLY and CDR2 is FYNNEI in the germline V gene. CDR3 in DNA: TGTGCCAGCGGAGGACAGGGAGGCAATCAGCCCCAGCATTTT. It specifies CASGGQGGNQPQHF.

V usage is TRBV20-1 and J usage is TRBJ2-5, with D perhaps TRBD1 (5 bases). The CDR3 is 13 amino acids. CDR1 DFQATT and CDR2 SNEGSKA come from the germline V gene (reference sequence). V was shortened by 1 base and J by 5 bases, with 11 bases between the two germline ends. CDR3 loop: CSARAAGIETQYF. The CDR3 DNA reads TGCAGTGCTAGAGCGGCAGGGATCGAGACCCAGTACTTC.

The chain employs TRBV4-1 and TRBJ2-7, with 11 bases identical to TRBD1. Germline CDR1 and CDR2: MGHRA and YSYEKL. Trimming removed 4 bases from V and 4 bases from J; junction bases left unmatched: 12. The CDR3 has 17 amino acids. DNA of the CDR3: TGCGCCAGCAGCCTTATACCGGGGACAGGGGGTAGGTACGAGCAGTACTTC. This codes for CASSLIPGTGGRYEQYF.

Worth noting for this clonotype: This may arise from a read error, as a much more abundant clone is one base away. The chain employs TRBV5-5 and TRBJ2-3; D remains ambiguous. CDR1 SGHKS and CDR2 YYEKEE come from the germline V gene (reference sequence). CDR3 length: 13 residues. Written as DNA, the CDR3 is TGTGCCAGCAGCTTGGGAGTCAAAGATGCGCAGTATTTT. This translates into CASSLGVKDAQYF.

The rearrangement links TRBV9 to TRBJ2-3, with 10 nucleotides matching TRBD2. This CDR3 is built from 14 residues. CDR1 SGDLS and CDR2 YYNGEE come from the germline V gene. Trimming at V came to 3 bases and at J to 6 bases, leaving 4 bases not matched to a gene. The CDR3 reads CASSAGTSVDTQYF. CDR3 in DNA: TGTGCCAGCAGCGCCGGGACTAGCGTCGATACGCAGTATTTT.

The chain uses TRBV29-1 and TRBJ1-1, with TRBD1 as a possible D gene (5 bases). V lost 3 bases and J lost 11, with 16 bases in between. CDR1 and CDR2 (germline): SQVTM, ANQGSEA. This CDR3 region has 12 residues. The CDR3 sequence: CSVERDAGTAFF. CDR3 sequence (DNA): TGCAGCGTTGAGAGGGACGCTGGGACGGCTTTCTTT.

The V call is TRBV27, the J call TRBJ2-7; TRBD1 matches at 10 bases. The CDR3 is 17 residues long. Germline V gives CDR1 MNHEY, CDR2 SMNVEV (reference sequence). V trimming: 5 bases; J trimming: 3 bases; junction bases outside the gene matches: 13. In DNA, the CDR3 is TGTGCCAGCAGTATCCAGCCCGGGGGGACAGGGGTCTACGAGCAGTACTTC. This translates into CASSIQPGGTGVYEQYF.

The chain recombines TRBV7-3 with TRBJ2-7, with D maybe TRBD2 (5 bases). Germline V lookup: CDR1 SGHTA, CDR2 FQGTGA. Trimming took off 5 bases at V and 1 base at J, with 18 bases between the two ends. The CDR3 sequence is 16 residues long. In DNA form, the CDR3 reads TGTGCCAGCAGCCCCCTTAGTGGGAGCGAATCCTACGAGCAGTACTTC. This gives the protein CASSPLSGSESYEQYF.

The chain employs TRBV6-1 and TRBJ1-2; D gene ambiguous. The length of the CDR3 is 16 residues. V lost 2 bases and J lost 8, with 21 bases in between. In germline, CDR1 is MNHNS, CDR2 SASEGT. The CDR3 spells CASSELPVMGGGGYTF. The CDR3 bases are TGTGCCAGCAGTGAACTCCCTGTCATGGGTGGAGGGGGCTACACCTTC.

This clonotype was counted only a few times. V is TRBV5-1 and J is TRBJ2-5, with a tentative D call TRBD2 (5 bases). CDR1 SGHRS and CDR2 YFSETQ come from the germline V gene. The CDR3 is 14 amino acids. Trimming stripped 2 bases from V and 3 bases from J, with 11 bases between. CDR3 residues: CASSLNAGKETQYF. DNA of the CDR3: TGCGCCAGCAGCTTAAATGCCGGGAAAGAGACCCAGTACTTC.

The V and J genes are TRBV3-1 and TRBJ2-3; 8 bases are shared with TRBD1. The V gene's germline CDR1 is LGHDT and CDR2 YNNKEL (reference sequence). This CDR3 has 15 residues. V was pared by 4 bases and J by 3 bases, with 6 bases of the junction left unmatched. The CDR3 DNA is TGTGCCAGCAGCCTCCGGGACAGGAAGACAGATACGCAGTATTTT. Translating it yields CASSLRDRKTDTQYF.

This clonotype was observed many times. The chain couples TRBV5-1 to TRBJ2-5; the D gene is possibly TRBD1 (6 bases). The CDR3 totals 16 residues. The V and J ends lost 4 bases and 2 bases respectively, with 18 bases between them. Germline loops: CDR1 SGHRS, CDR2 YFSETQ. The CDR3 bases are TGCGCCAGCAGCCCACTACAGGGACCCCCGCAAGAGACCCAGTACTTC. Residues: CASSPLQGPPQETQYF.

Only a few counts were recorded for this clonotype. The chain is built from TRBV7-2 and TRBJ1-5; tentative D call: TRBD1 (5 bases). Trimming took 0 bases from V and 5 from J, leaving 11 bases between them. CDR3 length: 15 residues. Germline V lookup: CDR1 SGHTA, CDR2 FQGNSA. CDR3 in DNA: TGTGCCAGCAGCTTAGCGGCAGGGAGGTATCAGCCCCAGCATTTT. It codes for CASSLAAGRYQPQHF.

This clonotype was recorded many times. The CDR3 here is CAGTSGGFSEQFF. CDR3 coding DNA: TGTGCCGGGACTAGCGGGGGGTTTAGTGAGCAGTTCTTC. The chain combines TRBV2 with TRBJ2-1, with TRBD2 matching 15 bases. CDR3 length: 13 amino acids. Trimming removed 11 bases from V and 9 bases from J; junction bases left unmatched: 5. Germline V gene sequence: CDR1 SNHLY, CDR2 FYNNEI. The full variable domain, rest sourced from reference TRBV2 and TRBJ2-1, is EPEVTQTPSHQVTQMGQEVILRCVPISNHLYFYWYRQILGQKVEFLVSFYNNEISEKSEIFDDQFSVERPDGSNFTLKIRSTKLEDSAMYFCAGTSGGFSEQFFGPGTRLTVL.

For the CDR3, the DNA is TGTGCCAGCAGTTCCTTAGCGGGACTTGCCTACGAGCAGTACTTC. Amino acids: CASSSLAGLAYEQYF. This rearrangement joins TRBV12-3 or TRBV12-4 to TRBJ2-7, with TRBD2 matching 8 bases. The junction had 7 bases not matched to a gene; V was cut back by 4 bases and J by 2 bases. The CDR3 covers 15 residues.

This clonotype was seen more than once but under ten times. This sequence joins TRBV21-1 and TRBJ2-5. TRBV21-1 counts as a pseudogene. CDR3 size: 11 residues. This CDR3 reads CASSKFATQYF. The CDR3 DNA reads TGTGCCAGCAGCAAATTCGCGACCCAGTACTTC.

The CDR3 sequence: CSTVEGSEQYF. In DNA form, the CDR3 reads TGCAGTACTGTAGAAGGCTCCGAGCAGTACTTC. The chain links TRBV20-1 to TRBJ2-7; D is uncertain. Trimming cost V 8 bases and J 6 bases, with 14 bases left between them. The germline V gene has CDR1 DFQATT and CDR2 SNEGSKA (reference sequence). There are 11 residues in the CDR3.

V is TRBV7-9 and J is TRBJ1-5; the match to TRBD1 covers 8 bases. V shed 5 bases, J shed 5 bases, and the junction held 2 bases outside the gene matches. CDR1 and CDR2 from the germline V gene are SEHNR and FQNEAQ (reference sequence). The CDR3 has 13 amino acids. The CDR3 here is CASSRGQDQPQHF. CDR3 nucleotides: TGTGCCAGCAGCCGGGGACAGGATCAGCCCCAGCATTTT.

This chain joins TRBV19 and TRBJ1-2; D gene ambiguous. Germline V gene data show CDR1 as LNHDA and CDR2 as SQIVND (reference sequence). Trimming stripped 6 bases from V and 2 bases from J, with 10 bases between. The CDR3 totals 13 residues. The CDR3, as DNA: TGTGCCAGTAGCTACCAGGCGAACTATGGCTACACCTTC. This encodes CASSYQANYGYTF.

This clonotype was recorded a few times. V and J are TRBV6-6 and TRBJ2-7; 10 bases align to TRBD1. V lost 5 bases and J lost 5; bases outside the gene matches: 12. This CDR3 spans 16 amino acids. Germline lookup yields CDR1 MNHNY and CDR2 SVGAGI (reference sequence). The CDR3 spells CASSPYQDRGSHEQYF. The CDR3 DNA follows: TGTGCCAGCAGTCCATATCAGGACAGGGGGTCCCACGAGCAGTACTTC.

The V and J genes are TRBV5-1 and TRBJ2-3, with a weak D call TRBD1 (6 bases). CDR3 size: 15 residues. CDR1 SGHRS and CDR2 YFSETQ come from the germline V gene. The germline V and J ends were trimmed by 4 bases and 4 bases, with 16 bases remaining between them. Here the CDR3 reads CASSPMGDTADTQYF. CDR3 nucleotides: TGCGCCAGCAGCCCGATGGGGGACACAGCAGATACGCAGTATTTT. The whole variable domain, remainder taken from reference TRBV5-1 and TRBJ2-3, is KAGVTQTPRYLIKTRGQQVTLSCSPISGHRSVSWYQQTPGQGLQFLFEYFSETQRNKGNFPGRFSGRQFSNSRSEMNVSTLELGDSALYLCASSPMGDTADTQYFGPGTRLTVL.